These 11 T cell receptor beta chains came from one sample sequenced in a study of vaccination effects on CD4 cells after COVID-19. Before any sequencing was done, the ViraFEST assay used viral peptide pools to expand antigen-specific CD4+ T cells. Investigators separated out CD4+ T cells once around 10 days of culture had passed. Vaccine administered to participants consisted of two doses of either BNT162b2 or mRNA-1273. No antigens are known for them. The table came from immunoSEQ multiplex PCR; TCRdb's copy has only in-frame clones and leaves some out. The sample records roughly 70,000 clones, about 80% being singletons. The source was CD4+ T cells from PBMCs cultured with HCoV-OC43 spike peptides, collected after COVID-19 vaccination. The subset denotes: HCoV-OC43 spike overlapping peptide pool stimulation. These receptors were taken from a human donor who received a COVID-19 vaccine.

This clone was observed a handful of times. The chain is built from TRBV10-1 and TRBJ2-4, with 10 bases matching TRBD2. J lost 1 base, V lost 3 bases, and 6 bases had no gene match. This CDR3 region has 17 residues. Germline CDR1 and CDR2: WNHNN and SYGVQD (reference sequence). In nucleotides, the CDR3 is TGCGCCAGCAGTGAATCTACTAGCGGGGTGGCCAAAAACATTCAGTACTTC. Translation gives CASSESTSGVAKNIQYF.

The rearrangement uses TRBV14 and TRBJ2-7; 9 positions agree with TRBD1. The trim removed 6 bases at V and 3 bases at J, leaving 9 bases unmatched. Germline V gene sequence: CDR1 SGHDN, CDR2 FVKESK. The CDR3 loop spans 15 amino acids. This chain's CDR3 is CASSPNPGQGYEQYV. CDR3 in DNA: TGTGCCAGCAGTCCTAATCCGGGACAGGGCTACGAGCAGTACGTC.

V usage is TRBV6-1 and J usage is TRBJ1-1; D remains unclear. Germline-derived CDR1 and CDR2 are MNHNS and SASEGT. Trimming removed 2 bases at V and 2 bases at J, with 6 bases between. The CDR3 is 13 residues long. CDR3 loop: CASSERLNTEAFF. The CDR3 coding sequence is TGTGCCAGCAGTGAAAGGCTTAACACTGAAGCTTTCTTT.

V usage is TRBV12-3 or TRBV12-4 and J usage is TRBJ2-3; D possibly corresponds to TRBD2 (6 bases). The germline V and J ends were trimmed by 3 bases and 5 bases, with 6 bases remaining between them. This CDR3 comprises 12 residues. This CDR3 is CASSLRGDTQYF. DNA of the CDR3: TGTGCCAGCAGTTTGCGGGGAGATACGCAGTATTTT.

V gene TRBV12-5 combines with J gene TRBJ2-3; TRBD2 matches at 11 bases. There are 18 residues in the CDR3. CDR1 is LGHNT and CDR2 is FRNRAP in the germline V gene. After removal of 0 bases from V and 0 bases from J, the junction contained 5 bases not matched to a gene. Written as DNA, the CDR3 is TGTGCTAGTGGTTTGGTGCTAGCGGGGGGTACTAGCACAGATACGCAGTATTTT. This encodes CASGLVLAGGTSTDTQYF. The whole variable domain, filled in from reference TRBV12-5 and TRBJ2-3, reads DARVTQTPRHKVTEMGQEVTMRCQPILGHNTVFWYRQTMMQGLELLAYFRNRAPLDDSGMPKDRFSAEMPDATLATLKIQPSEPRDSAVYFCASGLVLAGGTSTDTQYFGPGTRLTVL.

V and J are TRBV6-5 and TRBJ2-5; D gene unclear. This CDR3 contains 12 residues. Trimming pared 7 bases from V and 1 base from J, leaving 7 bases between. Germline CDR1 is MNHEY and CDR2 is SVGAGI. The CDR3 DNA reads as TGTGCCAGCATGGATAGCCAAGAGACCCAGTACTTC. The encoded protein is CASMDSQETQYF.

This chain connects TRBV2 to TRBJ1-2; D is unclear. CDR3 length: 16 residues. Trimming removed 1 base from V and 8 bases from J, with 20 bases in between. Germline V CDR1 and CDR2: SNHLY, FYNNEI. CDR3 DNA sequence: TGTGCCAGCAGTGAAGATGGCGTATGGACCCGGGAAGGCTACACCTTC. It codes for CASSEDGVWTREGYTF.

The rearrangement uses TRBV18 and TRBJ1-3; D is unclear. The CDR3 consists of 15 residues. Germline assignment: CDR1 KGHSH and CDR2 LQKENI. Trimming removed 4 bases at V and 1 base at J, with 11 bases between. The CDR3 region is CASSQDQGSGNTIYF. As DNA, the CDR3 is TGTGCCAGCTCACAGGATCAAGGGTCTGGAAACACCATATATTTT.

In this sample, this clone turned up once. This CDR3 reads CASSPTGKYGYTF. CDR3 coding DNA: TGTGCCAGCAGCCCAACAGGGAAGTATGGCTACACCTTC. The chain couples TRBV6-6 to TRBJ1-2; possibly TRBD1 for D (6 bases). This CDR3 is 13 amino acids long. Looked up from germline, CDR1 is MNHNY and CDR2 is SVGAGI (reference sequence). V was pared by 6 bases and J by 5 bases, with 13 bases between.

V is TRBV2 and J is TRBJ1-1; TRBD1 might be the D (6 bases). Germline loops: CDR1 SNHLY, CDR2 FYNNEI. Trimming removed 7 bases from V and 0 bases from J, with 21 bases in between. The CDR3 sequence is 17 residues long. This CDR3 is CASKMGPGDPMNTEAFF. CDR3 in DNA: TGTGCCAGCAAGATGGGGCCAGGGGACCCCATGAACACTGAAGCTTTCTTT.

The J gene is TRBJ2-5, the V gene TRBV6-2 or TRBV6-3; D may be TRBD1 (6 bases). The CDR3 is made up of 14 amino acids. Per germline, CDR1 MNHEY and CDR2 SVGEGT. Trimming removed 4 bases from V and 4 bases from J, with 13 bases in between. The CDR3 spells CASSSQGNRETQYF. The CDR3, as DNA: TGTGCCAGCAGTTCTCAGGGGAACCGAGAGACCCAGTACTTC.